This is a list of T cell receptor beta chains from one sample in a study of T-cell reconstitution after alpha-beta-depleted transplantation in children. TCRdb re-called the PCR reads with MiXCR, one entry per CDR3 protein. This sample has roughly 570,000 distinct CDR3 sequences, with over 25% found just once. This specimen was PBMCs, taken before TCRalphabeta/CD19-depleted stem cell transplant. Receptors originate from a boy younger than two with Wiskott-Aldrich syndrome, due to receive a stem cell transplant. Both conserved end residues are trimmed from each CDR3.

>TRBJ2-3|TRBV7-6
ASSLSSGSLVSTDTQY
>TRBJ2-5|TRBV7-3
ASSFLPDSQETQY
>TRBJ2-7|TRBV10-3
APPVVKGFDEQY
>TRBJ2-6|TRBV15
ATSRGSGANVLT
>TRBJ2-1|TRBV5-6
ASSLVYGEGNEQF
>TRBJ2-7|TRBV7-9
ASSRLVRIAGEQY
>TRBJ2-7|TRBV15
ATSSTPRGEQY
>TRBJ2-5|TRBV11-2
ASSISGEYQETQY
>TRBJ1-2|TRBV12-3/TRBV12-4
ASSLGVTGGSGYGYT
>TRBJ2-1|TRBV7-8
ASSLRLDSYNEQF